This T cell receptor beta chain was profiled in a study of early T cells in non-severe SARS-CoV-2 infection. Each CDR3 protein is one row after TCRdb ran MiXCR on the 5' RACE reads. There are 25,000 to 30,000 distinct CDR3 sequences in the sample; less than 4.5% occur only once, and about an eighth lies in the top ten. The germline V gene has CDR1 MNHEY and CDR2 SMNVEV (reference sequence). V lost 5 bases, J lost 6 bases, and 16 bases lay in between. The CDR3 consists of 15 residues. This clonotype is medium-sized in the sample. The sequence derives from an adult who was a healthcare worker with PCR-confirmed SARS-CoV-2 infection or an uninfected control (not recorded which). This rearrangement joins TRBV27 to TRBJ1-4, with a tentative D call TRBD1 (6 bases). Sequencing was done on a sample of whole blood. The chain's CDR3 is CASSPRGGADEKLFF. The CDR3 DNA is TGTGCCAGCAGTCCCCGGGGGGGGGCGGATGAAAAACTGTTTTTT.